Described below is a single TCR beta chain sequence and its context. This sample is part of a study of cytomegalovirus exposure and HLA in healthy donors. PCR primers comprised 60 Vbeta and 13 Jbeta primers. Libraries were prepared by immunoSEQ multiplex PCR; TCRdb keeps only in-frame clonotypes and omits some of them. This sample has about 93,000 clones, with roughly 60% found just once. Material: PBMCs. This receptor was taken from a boy aged 10-17 years in good health and CMV-seropositive.

In DNA, the CDR3 is TGCGCCAGCCTAGCCAAAAACATTCAGTACTTC. Translated: CASLAKNIQYF. The rearrangement uses TRBV23-1 and TRBJ2-4; D gene ambiguous. TRBV23-1 qualifies as an ORF whose function is uncertain. V was pared by 8 bases and J by 0 bases, with 2 bases between. The CDR3 has 11 residues.